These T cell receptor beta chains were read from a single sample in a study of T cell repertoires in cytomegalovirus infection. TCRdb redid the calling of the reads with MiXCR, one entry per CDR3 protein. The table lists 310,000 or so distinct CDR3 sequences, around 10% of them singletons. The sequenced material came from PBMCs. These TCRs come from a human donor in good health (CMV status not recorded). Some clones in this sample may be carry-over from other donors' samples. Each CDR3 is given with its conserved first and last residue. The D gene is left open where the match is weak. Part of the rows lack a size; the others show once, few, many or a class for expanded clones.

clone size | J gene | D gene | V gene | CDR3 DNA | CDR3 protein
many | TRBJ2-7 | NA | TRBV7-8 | TGTGCCAGCAGCGTGGGCACCTACGAGCAGTACTTC | CASSVGTYEQYF
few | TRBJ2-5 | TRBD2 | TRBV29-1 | TGCAGCGTTGTGGGGGGGCAAGAGACCCAGTACTTC | CSVVGGQETQYF
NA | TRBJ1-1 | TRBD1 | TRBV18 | TGTGCCAGCTCACGACCCGGGACAGGGGGTAATGAAGCTTTCTTT | CASSRPGTGGNEAFF
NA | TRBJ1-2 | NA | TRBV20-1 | TGCAGTGCTAGAGATAGGGTAGGAGGGGACTATGGCTACACCTTC | CSARDRVGGDYGYTF
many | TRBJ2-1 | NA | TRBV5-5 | TGTGCCAGCAGCTTGGAGGGGCAAGACCTCTTC | CASSLEGQDLF
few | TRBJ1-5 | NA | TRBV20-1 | TGCAGTGCTGGAGTTAAGGGCACGCAGCCCCAGCATTTT | CSAGVKGTQPQHF
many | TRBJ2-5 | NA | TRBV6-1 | TGTGCCAGCAGTTATATGAGGGCAGGGATTAGATCAGAGACCCAGTACTTC | CASSYMRAGIRSETQYF
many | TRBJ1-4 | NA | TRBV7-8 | TGTGCCAGCAGCCGAATCTTGGGCGCTAATGAAAAACTGTTTTTT | CASSRILGANEKLFF
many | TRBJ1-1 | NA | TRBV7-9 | TGTGCCAGCAGCCCAGGGAGCACTGAAGCTTTCTTT | CASSPGSTEAFF
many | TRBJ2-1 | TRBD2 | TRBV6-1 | TGTGCCAGCAGTCGGACTAGCGGGGGGGAGAGCTCCTACAATGAGCAGTTCTTC | CASSRTSGGESSYNEQFF
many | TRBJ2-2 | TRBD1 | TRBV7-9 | TGTGCCAGCAGCGTACCGCGGACAGGGTTGAACACCGGGGAGCTGTTTTTT | CASSVPRTGLNTGELFF
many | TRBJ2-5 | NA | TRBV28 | TGTGCCAGCAGTCCCCTCGTTGGGGACGGGGAGACCCAGTACTTC | CASSPLVGDGETQYF
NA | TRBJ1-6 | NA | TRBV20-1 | TGCAGTGCTAGAGAGGGGATTGGTTCACCCCTCCACTTT | CSAREGIGSPLHF
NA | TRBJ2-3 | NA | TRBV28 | TGTGCCAGCCGTATGGGGGGACGGACAGATACGCAGTATTTT | CASRMGGRTDTQYF
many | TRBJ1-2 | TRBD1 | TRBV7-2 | TGTGCCAGCAGCTTTCGCAAGACAGGGCTCTATGGCTACACCTTC | CASSFRKTGLYGYTF
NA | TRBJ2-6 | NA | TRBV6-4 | TGTGCCAGCACCCCCACCCACTCTGGGGCCAACGTCCTGACTTTC | CASTPTHSGANVLTF
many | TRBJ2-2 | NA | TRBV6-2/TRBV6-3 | TGTGCCAGCAGTTACAAGCGAGGTGAGACACCGAACACCGGGGAGCTGTTTTTT | CASSYKRGETPNTGELFF
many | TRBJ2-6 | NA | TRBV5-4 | TGTGCCGTTCTCAGGGGGAGGGGTGCTGGGGCCAACGTCCTGACTTTC | CAVLRGRGAGANVLTF
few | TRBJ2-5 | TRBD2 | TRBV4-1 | TGCGCCAGCAGCCAAGGGGGACTAGCGGGCCAAGAGACCCAGTACTTC | CASSQGGLAGQETQYF
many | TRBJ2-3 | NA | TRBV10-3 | TGTGCCATCGGGGGCTCCGATACGCAGTATTTT | CAIGGSDTQYF
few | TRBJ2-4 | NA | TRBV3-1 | TGTGCCAGCAGCCAAGGTTCCACGGGGAACATTCAGTACTTC | CASSQGSTGNIQYF
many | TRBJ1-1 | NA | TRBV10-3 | TGTGCCATCGGTTCGAACACTGAAGCTTTCTTT | CAIGSNTEAFF
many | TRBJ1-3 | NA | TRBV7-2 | TGTGCCAGCAGCTCCTTAAGTCCCGCAACTTCTGGAAACACCATATATTTT | CASSSLSPATSGNTIYF
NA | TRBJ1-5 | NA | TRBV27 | TGTGCCAGCGCCATTGCTTCGGGCAATCAGCCCCAGCATTTT | CASAIASGNQPQHF
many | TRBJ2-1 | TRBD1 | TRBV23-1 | TGCGCCACTCCACAGGGGGATGGCACCTACAATGAGCAGTTCTTC | CATPQGDGTYNEQFF
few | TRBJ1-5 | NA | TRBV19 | TGTGCCAGTATGGTGGGGAATCGGAATCAGCCCCAGCATTTT | CASMVGNRNQPQHF
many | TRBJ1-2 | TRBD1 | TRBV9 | TGTGCCAGCAGCCCACCCGGACAGGGGGCCTATGGCTACACCTTC | CASSPPGQGAYGYTF
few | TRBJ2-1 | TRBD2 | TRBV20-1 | TGCAGTGGGCACGCTAGCGGGATAGGCTCCTACAATGAGCAGTTCTTC | CSGHASGIGSYNEQFF
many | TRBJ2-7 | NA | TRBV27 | TGTGCCAGCAGTTTTTTTGCCGGCTTGGAGCAGTACTTC | CASSFFAGLEQYF
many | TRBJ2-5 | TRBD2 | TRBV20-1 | TGCAGTGCTAGAGGGGCACGGGGGGGGGCCCAAGAGACCCAGTACTTC | CSARGARGGAQETQYF
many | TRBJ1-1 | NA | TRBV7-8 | TGTGCCAGCAGCCACATTGGGGGAGCCATGAACACTGAAGCTTTCTTT | CASSHIGGAMNTEAFF
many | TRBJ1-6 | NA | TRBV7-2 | TGTGCCAGCAGCTTGACCCAAAATTCACCCCTCCACTTT | CASSLTQNSPLHF
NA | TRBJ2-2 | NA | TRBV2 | TGTGCCAGCGCCGTGGGAAATTCGGGGGCGGCCGGGGAGCTGTTTTTT | CASAVGNSGAAGELFF
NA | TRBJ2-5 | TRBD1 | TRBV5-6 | TGTGCCAGCAGCTTGGAGAAGGGGGCAAGAATCCAAGAGACCCAGTACTTC | CASSLEKGARIQETQYF
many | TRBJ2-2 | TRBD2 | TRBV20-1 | TGCAGTGCTAGAGATCAGGGGAAGCGGGGGGCCGCCCCTGGGGAGCTGTTTTTT | CSARDQGKRGAAPGELFF
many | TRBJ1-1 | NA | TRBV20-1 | TGCAGTGCTAGAGTACCCCGACAGAACACTGAAGCTTTCTTT | CSARVPRQNTEAFF
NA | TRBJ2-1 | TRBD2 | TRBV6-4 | TGTGCCAGCAGCGATCTAGCGGGGGGGCCCAATGAGCAGTTCTTC | CASSDLAGGPNEQFF
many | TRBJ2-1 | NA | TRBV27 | TGTGCCAGCAGTTTATCCCAGGGGGGCTCCTACAATGAGCAGTTCTTC | CASSLSQGGSYNEQFF
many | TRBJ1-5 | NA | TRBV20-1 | TGCAGTGCTATTGTCAGCCTCAATCAGCCCCAGCATTTT | CSAIVSLNQPQHF
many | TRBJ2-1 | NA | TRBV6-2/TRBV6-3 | TGTGCCAGCAGTTACTCCGGCAGGGACGGCAATGAGCAGTTCTTC | CASSYSGRDGNEQFF
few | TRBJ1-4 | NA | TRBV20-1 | TGCAGTGCCCTCAGGGGAGGAAGTGAAAAACTGTTTTTT | CSALRGGSEKLFF
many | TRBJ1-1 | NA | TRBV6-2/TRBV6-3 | TGTGCCACCCTCGGACGGGCCAGGGAGGGAACTGAAGCTTTCTTT | CATLGRAREGTEAFF
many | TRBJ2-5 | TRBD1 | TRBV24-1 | TGTGCCACCAGTGATCCCGGACAGGGGGCGCGAGAGACCCAGTACTTC | CATSDPGQGARETQYF
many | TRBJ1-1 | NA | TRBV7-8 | TGTGCCAGCAGCACCCATCAGGGAATCGAAGCTTTCTTT | CASSTHQGIEAFF
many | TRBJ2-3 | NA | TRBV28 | TGTGCCAGCAGACAGACTAGCACAGATACGCAGTATTTT | CASRQTSTDTQYF
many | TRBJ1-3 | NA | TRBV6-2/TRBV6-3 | TGTGCCAGCAGTGATCCAGCCTCTGGAAACACCATATATTTT | CASSDPASGNTIYF
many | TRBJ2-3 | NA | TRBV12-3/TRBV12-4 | NA | CASSFGQGSTYF
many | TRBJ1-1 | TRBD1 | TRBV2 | TGTGCCAGTTCGGGGTGGGGACAGGGGCCCGAAGCTTTCTTT | CASSGWGQGPEAFF
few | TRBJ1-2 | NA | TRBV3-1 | TGTGCCAGCAGACAACTGTCCGGGGACTATGGCTACACCTTC | CASRQLSGDYGYTF
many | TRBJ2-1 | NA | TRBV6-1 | TGTGCCAGCAGTGGCCTTTTTAATGAGCAGTTCTTC | CASSGLFNEQFF